Listed below are T cell receptor beta chains from one sample, sequenced in a study of T-cell reconstitution after alpha-beta-depleted transplantation in children. In TCRdb, the PCR reads were re-called with MiXCR into one record per CDR3 protein. The sample consists of about 980,000 distinct CDR3 sequences, roughly 29% of them appearing once. The specimen was PBMCs, mostly from graft donor cells, collected 360 days after TCRalphabeta/CD19-depleted stem cell transplant. These receptors all come from a boy in the first two years of life who had a stem cell transplant for SCID, so the T cells may come from the graft donor. The CDR3 runs from the conserved cysteine through the conserved F or W.

TRBV28	CASRSRAPYGYTF
TRBV6-5	CASSSPGVYNEQFF
TRBV28	CASSRDWTQETQYF
TRBV19	CASSIDSGPSYNEQFF
TRBV28	CASRLGLAYEQYF
TRBV4-1	CASSQEGTPVSYGYTF
TRBV10-3	CAISESNQRGGHYEQYF
TRBV7-9	CASSPGTATEAFF
TRBV10-2	CASSRTSGGIETQYF
TRBV7-9	CASSPRGAGGELFF
TRBV4-1	CASSQGNRVQTYEQYF
TRBV5-1	CASTASGGGANVLTF
TRBV18	CASSPNWLSGANVLTF
TRBV12-3/TRBV12-4	CASSPTIPSTDTQYF
TRBV20-1	CSARDHYGPNYGYTF
TRBV20-1	CSVLPTGGFVSNEQFF
TRBV12-3/TRBV12-4	CASSFRGQGIGEQYF
TRBV12-3/TRBV12-4	CASSLGGEGAFF
TRBV7-2	CASSVELAGGKELFF
TRBV29-1	CSVRLLSYEQYF
TRBV14	CASSPPSGSSAGELFF
TRBV20-1	CSARAASGVYNEQFF
TRBV6-5	CASTTRGTQYF
TRBV28	CASSFTGVNSPLHF
TRBV6-1	CASSPGRGTLSNQPQHF
TRBV4-2	CASSQDGGQVNTEAFF
TRBV6-1	CASTRDRVADTQYF
TRBV15	CATSRDLGRPFLISYNEQFF
TRBV11-1	CASSPSPLAPSSYNEQFF
TRBV7-2	CASSLTPTGREQYF
TRBV10-3	CAVYRGPPYNTSTDTQYF
TRBV20-1	CSARDSATYNEQFF
TRBV29-1	CSVVGGNTEAFF
TRBV4-3	CASSPGPLSTEAFF
TRBV29-1	CSVGVFGEQYF
TRBV7-2	CASSLSSAGGQETQYF
TRBV5-1	CASSSYGDVETQYF
TRBV5-1	CASSLPAGGQRDTDTQYF
TRBV12-3/TRBV12-4	CASSLGQGEDEQYF
TRBV5-5	CASSLTGTLAPYEQYF
TRBV6-2/TRBV6-3	CASSKRGTEAFF
TRBV29-1	CSVAPAGYNEQFF
TRBV4-1	CASSQTQSGPDTQYF
TRBV27	CASSLYSSGNTEAFF
TRBV3-1	CASSLGLAGVWVREQFF
TRBV12-3/TRBV12-4	CASTRNQADTQYF